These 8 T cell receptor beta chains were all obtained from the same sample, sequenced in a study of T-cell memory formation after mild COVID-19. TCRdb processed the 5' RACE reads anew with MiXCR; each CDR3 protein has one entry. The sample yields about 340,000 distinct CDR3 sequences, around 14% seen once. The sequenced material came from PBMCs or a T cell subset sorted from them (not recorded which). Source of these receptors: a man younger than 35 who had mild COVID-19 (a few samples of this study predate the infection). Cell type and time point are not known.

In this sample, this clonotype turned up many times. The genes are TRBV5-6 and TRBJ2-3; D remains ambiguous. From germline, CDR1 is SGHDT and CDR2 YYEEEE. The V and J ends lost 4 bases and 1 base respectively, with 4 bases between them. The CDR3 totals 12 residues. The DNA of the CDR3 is TGTGCCAGCAGCGACCGCACAGATACGCAGTATTTT. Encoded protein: CASSDRTDTQYF.

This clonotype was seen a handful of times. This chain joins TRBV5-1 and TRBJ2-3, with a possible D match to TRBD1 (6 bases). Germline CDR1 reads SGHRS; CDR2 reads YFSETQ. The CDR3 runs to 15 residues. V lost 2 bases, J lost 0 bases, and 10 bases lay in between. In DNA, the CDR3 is TGCGCCAGCAGCTTCTCAGGGGTTAGCACAGATACGCAGTATTTT. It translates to CASSFSGVSTDTQYF.

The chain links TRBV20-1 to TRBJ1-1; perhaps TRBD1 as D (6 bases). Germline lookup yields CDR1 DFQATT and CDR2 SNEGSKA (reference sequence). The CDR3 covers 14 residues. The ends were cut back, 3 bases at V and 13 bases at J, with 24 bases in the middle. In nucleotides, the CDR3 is TGCAGTGCTAGCAGGGGCCTCGGGGCGCTTATAGTTTTCTTT. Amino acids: CSASRGLGALIVFF.

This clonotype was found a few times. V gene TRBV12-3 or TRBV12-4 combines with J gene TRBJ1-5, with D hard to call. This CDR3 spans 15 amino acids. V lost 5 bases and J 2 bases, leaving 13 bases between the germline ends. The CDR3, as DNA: TGTGCCAGCAGTCCCGGGGAGGGTGGCAATCAGCCCCAGCATTTT. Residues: CASSPGEGGNQPQHF.

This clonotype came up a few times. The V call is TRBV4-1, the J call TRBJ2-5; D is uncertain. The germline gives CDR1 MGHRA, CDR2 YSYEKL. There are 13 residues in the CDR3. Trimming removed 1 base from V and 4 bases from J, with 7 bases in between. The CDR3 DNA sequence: TGCGCCAGCAGCCAAGGGGTCAGAGAGACCCAGTACTTC. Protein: CASSQGVRETQYF.

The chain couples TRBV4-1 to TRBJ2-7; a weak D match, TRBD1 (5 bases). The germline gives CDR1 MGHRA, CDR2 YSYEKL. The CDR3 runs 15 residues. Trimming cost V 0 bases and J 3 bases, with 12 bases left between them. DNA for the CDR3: TGCGCCAGCAGCCAAGATTTAACAGGCTACTACGAGCAGTACTTC. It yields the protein CASSQDLTGYYEQYF.

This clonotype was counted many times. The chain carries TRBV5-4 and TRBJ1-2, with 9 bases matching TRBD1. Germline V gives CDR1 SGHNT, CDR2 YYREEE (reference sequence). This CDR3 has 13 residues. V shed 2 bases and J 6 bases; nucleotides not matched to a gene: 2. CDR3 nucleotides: TGTGCCAGCAGCTTACAGGGGGCTGATGGCTACACCTTC. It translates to CASSLQGADGYTF.

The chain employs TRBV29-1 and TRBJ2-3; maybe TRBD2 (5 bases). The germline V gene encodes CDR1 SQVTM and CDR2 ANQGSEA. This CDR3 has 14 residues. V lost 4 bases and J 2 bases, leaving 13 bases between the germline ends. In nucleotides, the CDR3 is TGCAGCGTTGTCGTGTCGGGGTCCACAGATACGCAGTATTTT. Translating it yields CSVVVSGSTDTQYF.